This T cell receptor (beta chain) comes out of a study of a mutant IDH1 vaccine in newly diagnosed glioma. Looking at the study overall: Pretreatment consisted of radiotherapy, temozolomide, or both, with most receiving both.

Libraries were prepared by immunoSEQ multiplex PCR; TCRdb keeps only in-frame clonotypes and omits some of them. The data contain over 20,000 clones, around 79% of them singletons. V was pared by 5 bases and J by 1 base, with 15 bases between. Germline V gene sequence: CDR1 SNHLY, CDR2 FYNNEI. The CDR3 spans 15 residues. This sample's time point: week 11, during vaccination. Each dose of the vaccine consisted of 300 ug of mutant IDH1 20-mer peptide, with topical imiquimod. Donors harbored newly found WHO grade 3 or 4 IDH1-mutant, ATRX-lost astrocytomas. In regard to this clone: Its antigen is not identified.

The receptor comes from a man aged 35 to 55 with glioma. The V call is TRBV2, the J call TRBJ2-7; a weak D match, TRBD2 (6 bases). The sample here was PBMCs, taken from a glioma patient whose treatment included an IDH1 peptide vaccine. DNA of the CDR3: TGTGCCAGCAGTTTCGGTGGGACTTCTTCCTACGAGCAGTACGTC. It is translated as CASSFGGTSSYEQYV.